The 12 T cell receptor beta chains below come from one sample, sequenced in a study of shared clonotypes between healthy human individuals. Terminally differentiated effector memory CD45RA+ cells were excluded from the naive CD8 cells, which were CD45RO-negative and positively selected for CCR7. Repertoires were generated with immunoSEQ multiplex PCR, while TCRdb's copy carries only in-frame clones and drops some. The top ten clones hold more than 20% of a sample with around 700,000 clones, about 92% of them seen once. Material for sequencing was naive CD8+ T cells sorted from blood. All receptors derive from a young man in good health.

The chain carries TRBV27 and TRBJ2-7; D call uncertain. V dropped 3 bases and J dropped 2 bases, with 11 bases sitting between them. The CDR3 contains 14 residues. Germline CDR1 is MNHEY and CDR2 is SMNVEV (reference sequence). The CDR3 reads CASSFGASPYEQYF. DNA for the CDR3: TGTGCCAGCAGTTTCGGCGCGAGTCCCTACGAGCAGTACTTC.

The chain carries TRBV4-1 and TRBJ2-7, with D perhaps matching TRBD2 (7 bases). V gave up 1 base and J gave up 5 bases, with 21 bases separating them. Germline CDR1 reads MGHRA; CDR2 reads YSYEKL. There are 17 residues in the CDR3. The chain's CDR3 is CASSQAPIGGASHEQYF. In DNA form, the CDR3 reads TGCGCCAGCAGCCAAGCCCCAATAGGGGGGGCCTCTCACGAGCAGTACTTC.

This CDR3 is CASSLDPHITGELFF. The CDR3 coding sequence is TGTGCCAGCAGCTTAGATCCCCATATCACCGGGGAGCTGTTTTTT. V gene TRBV11-3 combines with J gene TRBJ2-2; D is unresolved. Germline V lookup: CDR1 SGHNT, CDR2 YENEEA. Trimming shortened V by 0 bases and J by 4 bases, and 9 bases separated the two germline ends. The CDR3 sequence is 15 residues long.

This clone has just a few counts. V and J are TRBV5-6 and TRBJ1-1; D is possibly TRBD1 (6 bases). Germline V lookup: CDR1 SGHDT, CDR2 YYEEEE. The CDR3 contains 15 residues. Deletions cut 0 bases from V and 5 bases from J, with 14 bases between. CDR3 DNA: TGTGCCAGCAGCTTGGTCCAGGGGAGGGATACTGAAGCTTTCTTT. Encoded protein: CASSLVQGRDTEAFF.

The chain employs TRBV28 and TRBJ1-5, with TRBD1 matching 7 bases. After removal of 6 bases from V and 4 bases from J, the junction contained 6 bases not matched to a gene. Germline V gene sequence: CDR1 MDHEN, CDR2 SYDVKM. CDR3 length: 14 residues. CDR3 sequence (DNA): TGTGCCAGCAGCCCTAGACAGGGAAATCAGCCCCAGCATTTT. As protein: CASSPRQGNQPQHF. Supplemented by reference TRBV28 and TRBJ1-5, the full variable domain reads DVKVTQSSRYLVKRTGEKVFLECVQDMDHENMFWYRQDPGLGLRLIYFSYDVKMKEKGDIPEGYSVSREKKERFSLILESASTNQTSMYLCASSPRQGNQPQHFGDGTRLSIL.

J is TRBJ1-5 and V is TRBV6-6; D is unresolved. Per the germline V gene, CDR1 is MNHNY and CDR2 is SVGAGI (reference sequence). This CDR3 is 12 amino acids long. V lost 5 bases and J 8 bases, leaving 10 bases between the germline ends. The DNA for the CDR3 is TGTGCCAGCAGTCCCCGAGGAGAGCCCCAGCATTTT. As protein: CASSPRGEPQHF.

The CDR3 nucleotides read TGTGCCAGCAGCTTAGTCGCAGGAGCTAACTATGGCTACACCTTC. Residues: CASSLVAGANYGYTF. The V and J genes are TRBV7-8 and TRBJ1-2; unclear D gene. This CDR3 has 15 amino acids. Looked up from germline, CDR1 is SGHVS and CDR2 is FQNEAQ. V was pared by 1 base and J by 0 bases, with 9 bases between.

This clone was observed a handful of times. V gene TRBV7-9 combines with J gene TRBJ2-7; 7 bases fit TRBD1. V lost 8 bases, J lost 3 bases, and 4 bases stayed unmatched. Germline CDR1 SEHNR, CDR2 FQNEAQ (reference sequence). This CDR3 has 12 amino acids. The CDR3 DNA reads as TGTGCCAGCGGGGACAGAAGCTACGAGCAGTACTTC. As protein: CASGDRSYEQYF. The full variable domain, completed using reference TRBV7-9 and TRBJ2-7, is DTGVSQNPRHKITKRGQNVTFRCDPISEHNRLYWYRQTLGQGPEFLTYFQNEAQLEKSRLLSDRFSAERPKGSFSTLEIQRTEQGDSAMYLCASGDRSYEQYFGPGTRLTVT.

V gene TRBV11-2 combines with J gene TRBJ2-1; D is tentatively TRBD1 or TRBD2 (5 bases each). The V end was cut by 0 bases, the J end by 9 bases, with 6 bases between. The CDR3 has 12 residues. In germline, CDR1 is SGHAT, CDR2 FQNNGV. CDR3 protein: CASSLEGTEQFF. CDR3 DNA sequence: TGTGCCAGCAGCTTAGAGGGGACTGAGCAGTTCTTC.

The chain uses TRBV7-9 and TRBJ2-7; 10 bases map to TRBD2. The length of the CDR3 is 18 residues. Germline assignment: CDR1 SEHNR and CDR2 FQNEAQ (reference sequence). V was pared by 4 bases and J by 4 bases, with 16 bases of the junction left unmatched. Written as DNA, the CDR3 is TGTGCCAGCAGCTCCGAATCACCTAGCGGGAGTGAAGTATACGAGCAGTACTTC. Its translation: CASSSESPSGSEVYEQYF.

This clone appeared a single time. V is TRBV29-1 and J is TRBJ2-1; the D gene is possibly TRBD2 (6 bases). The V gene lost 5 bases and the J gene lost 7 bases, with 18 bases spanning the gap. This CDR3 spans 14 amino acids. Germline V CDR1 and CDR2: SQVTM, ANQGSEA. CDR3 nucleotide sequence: TGCAGCGTTAAAGGGGACTCCACTACAAATGAGCAGTTCTTC. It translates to CSVKGDSTTNEQFF.

CDR3 sequence (DNA): TGTGCCAGCAGCTTACTTTTTGGACAGGGGCCCACAGATACGCAGTATTTT. Residues: CASSLLFGQGPTDTQYF. This chain links TRBV11-2 with TRBJ2-3; 9 bases agree with TRBD1. J was trimmed by 2 bases and V by 2 bases; bases with no gene match: 8. The CDR3 runs 17 residues. Germline V gene lookup returns CDR1 SGHAT and CDR2 FQNNGV.